The entry below describes one TCR beta chain. Its antigen is as yet unknown. These data are taken from a study of T cell responses to AZD1222 COVID-19 vaccine. Study context: Recipients boosted at about 4 weeks or about 12 weeks are pooled.

Only in-frame clones appear in the TCRdb table, and some are missing; sequencing was by immunoSEQ multiplex PCR. The sample holds 100,000 to 150,000 clones; over 80% are singletons and the top ten take approximately 1%. Whole-study results and caveats: Baseline seropositivity occurred in only six or seven AZD1222 recipients. Possibly, clonal diversity was underestimated; donors were largely white British and included more females. Nearly half of unique spike-specific TCRs reportedly avoided B.1.351 and B.1.1.7 mutated regions.

This specimen was peripheral blood, taken on day 0 of AZD1222 vaccination. The sequence came from an adult in good health.

The CDR3 reads CASSLVGGDRGQGYTF. The DNA for the CDR3 is TGTGCCAGCAGCTTAGTCGGTGGGGACAGGGGGCAAGGCTACACCTTC. The chain links TRBV7-3 to TRBJ1-2; TRBD1 agrees at 12 bases. V lost 2 bases, J lost 8 bases, and 9 bases stayed unmatched. CDR1 SGHTA and CDR2 FQGTGA come from the germline V gene. The CDR3 runs 16 residues.